This T cell receptor (beta chain) came from a study of CD8+ T cells in alopecia areata. General observations from the study: Possibly as an HLA-related effect, TCR sharing across patients appeared less clear than in mice.

Treatment noted: oral pan-JAK inhibitor, 5-10 mg twice daily. cDNA serving as the sequencing template came from extracted, reverse transcribed RNA. Clones were sequenced by immunoSEQ multiplex PCR, and TCRdb holds only the in-frame ones, with some missing. The data hold approximately 210,000 clones, with 45% to 75% observed a single time. This clone showed up just a few times. Its antigen remains unknown. This sample comprised CD4+ T cells sorted from blood, obtained at week 4, from a patient treated with tofacitinib. This receptor was identified in a human donor with alopecia areata.

CDR3 in DNA: TGTGCCAGCAGCTTAGCGCCGTCAGGGGTCCTCTACGAGCAGTACTTC. As protein: CASSLAPSGVLYEQYF. The chain couples TRBV11-1 to TRBJ2-7; D might be TRBD1 (6 bases). The length of the CDR3 is 16 residues. V was trimmed by 0 bases and J by 3 bases, leaving 15 bases between them. Per germline, CDR1 SGHAT and CDR2 FQDESV (reference sequence).